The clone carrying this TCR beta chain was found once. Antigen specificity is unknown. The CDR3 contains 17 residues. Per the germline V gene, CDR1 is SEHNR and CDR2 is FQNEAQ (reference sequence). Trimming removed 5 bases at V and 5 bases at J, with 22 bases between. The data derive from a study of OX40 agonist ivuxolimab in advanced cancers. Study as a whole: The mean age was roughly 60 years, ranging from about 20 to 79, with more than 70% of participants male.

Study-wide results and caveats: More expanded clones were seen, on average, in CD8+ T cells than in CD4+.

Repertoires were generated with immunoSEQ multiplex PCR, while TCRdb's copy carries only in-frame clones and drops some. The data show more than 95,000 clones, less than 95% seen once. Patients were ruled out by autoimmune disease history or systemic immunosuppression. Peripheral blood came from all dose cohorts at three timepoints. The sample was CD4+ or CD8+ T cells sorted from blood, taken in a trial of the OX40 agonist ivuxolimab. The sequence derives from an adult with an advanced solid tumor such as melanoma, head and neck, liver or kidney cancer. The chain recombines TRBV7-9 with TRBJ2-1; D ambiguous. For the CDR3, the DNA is TGTGCCAGCAGCCCCCACCTTCTCGGAGTAAGGCACAATGAGCAGTTCTTC. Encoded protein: CASSPHLLGVRHNEQFF.